One sample yielded the 11 T cell receptor beta chains listed below, sequenced in a study of control samples from healthy donors and cancer patients. Sequenced by immunoSEQ multiplex PCR; TCRdb stores in-frame clones only, minus some. This sample has some 220,000 clones; around 94% occur once, and the top ten carry less than 1.6%. Input material: blood. All receptors derive from a middle-aged man in good health.

The J gene is TRBJ1-5, the V gene TRBV2, with no clear D. Looked up from germline, CDR1 is SNHLY and CDR2 is FYNNEI. V shed 10 bases and J shed 2 bases, with 12 bases lying between them. The CDR3 sequence is 13 residues long. CDR3 coding DNA: TGTGCCAAGGGCGGTATAGGCAATCAGCCCCAGCATTTT. This encodes CAKGGIGNQPQHF.

The V and J genes are TRBV19 and TRBJ1-3; no clear D. V was trimmed by 1 base and J by 0 bases, leaving 4 bases between them. The CDR3 is 14 residues long. CDR1 is LNHDA, CDR2 SQIVND, per germline (reference sequence). This chain's CDR3 is CASSIGSSGNTIYF. The CDR3 nucleotides read TGTGCCAGTAGTATAGGGAGCTCTGGAAACACCATATATTTT.

The chain couples TRBV7-2 to TRBJ1-3, with D unclear. The CDR3 length is 17 residues. Germline CDR1 SGHTA, CDR2 FQGNSA. Trimming took off 2 bases at V and 3 bases at J, with 17 bases between the two ends. CDR3 DNA: TGTGCCAGCAGCTTATGGCCGACAAATCTAGGTGGAAACACCATATATTTT. Its translation is CASSLWPTNLGGNTIYF.

The J gene is TRBJ2-7, the V gene TRBV5-1; the match to TRBD1 covers 8 bases. The V segment lost 3 bases and the J segment 2 bases; nucleotides outside the gene matches: 4. The CDR3 extends over 14 amino acids. In germline, CDR1 is SGHRS, CDR2 YFSETQ. CDR3 amino acids: CASSSTGGTYEQYF. CDR3 nucleotides: TGCGCCAGCAGCTCCACAGGGGGGACCTACGAGCAGTACTTC. Looking up the rest from reference TRBV5-1 and TRBJ2-7 gives the full variable domain: KAGVTQTPRYLIKTRGQQVTLSCSPISGHRSVSWYQQTPGQGLQFLFEYFSETQRNKGNFPGRFSGRQFSNSRSEMNVSTLELGDSALYLCASSSTGGTYEQYFGPGTRLTVT.

This clone was seen only once. The chain carries TRBV4-3 and TRBJ2-1; D perhaps matches TRBD1 (5 bases). CDR3 length equals 14 residues. V shed 0 bases and J shed 2 bases, with 5 bases lying between them. Germline CDR1 reads LGHNA; CDR2 reads YSLEER. The CDR3 loop is CASSQDRAYNEQFF. The CDR3 DNA reads as TGCGCCAGCAGCCAAGACAGGGCCTACAATGAGCAGTTCTTC.

The CDR3 loop is CASSLYGESNQPQHF. For the CDR3, the DNA is TGCGCCAGCAGCCTCTACGGTGAAAGCAATCAGCCCCAGCATTTT. The rearrangement joins TRBV5-1 to TRBJ1-5; D is unresolved. The V gene's germline CDR1 is SGHRS and CDR2 YFSETQ. Trimming removed 4 bases from V and 1 base from J, with 12 bases in between. The CDR3 loop spans 15 amino acids.

The sample holds a few counts of this clone. The chain joins TRBV6-2 or TRBV6-3 to TRBJ1-1; D may be TRBD1 (5 bases). This CDR3 region has 15 residues. Germline V gene data show CDR1 as MNHEY and CDR2 as SVGEGT. Trimming left V 2 bases short and J 7 bases short, with 17 bases between. Here the CDR3 reads CASSYLGVGFSEAFF. CDR3 sequence (DNA): TGTGCCAGCAGTTACCTAGGGGTGGGTTTTAGTGAAGCTTTCTTT.

The V and J genes are TRBV11-2 and TRBJ2-1; no firm D call. The CDR3 covers 15 residues. Trimming cost V 7 bases and J 6 bases, with 19 bases left between them. CDR1 and CDR2 from the germline V gene are SGHAT and FQNNGV. The CDR3 nucleotides are TGTGCCAGCATCTCCGACGGGCTAGGATTCAATGAGCAGTTCTTC. It specifies CASISDGLGFNEQFF.

This chain joins TRBV18 and TRBJ2-1; D not certain. Germline CDR1 and CDR2: KGHSH and LQKENI. This CDR3 is 16 amino acids long. Trimming removed 0 bases at V and 7 bases at J, with 16 bases between. The CDR3 DNA is TGTGCCAGCTCACCACCGATCACATCTCCTTTGAATGAGCAGTTCTTC. It translates to CASSPPITSPLNEQFF.

The chain links TRBV3-1 (or the pseudogene TRBV3-2) to TRBJ2-5; possible D gene TRBD2, 6 bases. The CDR3 runs 13 residues. V lost 6 bases, J lost 2 bases, and 10 bases lay in between. CDR1 and CDR2 (germline): LGHDT, YNNKEL (reference sequence). CDR3: CASRLSGQETQYF. DNA for the CDR3: TGTGCCAGCAGACTGAGCGGGCAAGAGACCCAGTACTTC.

This chain joins TRBV2 and TRBJ1-5; 8 positions agree with TRBD1. CDR1 is SNHLY, CDR2 FYNNEI, per germline. Losses at the gene ends were 4 bases for V and 5 bases for J; bases not matched to a gene: 4. There are 14 residues in the CDR3. As DNA, the CDR3 is TGTGCCAGCAGTGTTGAGACAGGGGATCAGCCCCAGCATTTT. This gives the protein CASSVETGDQPQHF.